This T cell receptor (beta chain) was sequenced in a study of Graves' ophthalmopathy and Graves' hyperthyroidism. RNA transcripts provided the template for amplifying TCR beta CDR3 regions. HTBI primers served in a first-round RT-PCR, which a second-round multiplex PCR followed. Using its own MiXCR run on the multiplex PCR reads, TCRdb lists one record per CDR3 protein. Among over a million distinct CDR3 sequences listed, less than 45% were seen once. The CDR3 has 15 amino acids. CDR1 is MGHDK and CDR2 is SYGVNS in the germline V gene. V shed 3 bases, J shed 0 bases, and the junction held 5 bases outside the gene matches.

This chain joins TRBV25-1 and TRBJ2-7, with 7 bases lining up with TRBD1. The sequenced material came from peripheral blood or thyroid tissue (not recorded which). The sequence derives from an adult man with Graves' hyperthyroidism. CDR3 DNA: TGTGCCAGCAGTGACCCGGGACAGACCTCCTACGAGCAGTACTTC. Protein: CASSDPGQTSYEQYF.